The 5 T cell receptor beta chains below were found in one sample sequenced in a study of OX40 agonist ivuxolimab in advanced cancers. Method: immunoSEQ multiplex PCR; TCRdb's copy keeps in-frame clones and lacks some. The data show tens of thousands of clones, with roughly nine tenths seen just once and approximately 0.35% held by the top ten. Specimen: CD4+ or CD8+ T cells sorted from blood, collected in a trial of the OX40 agonist ivuxolimab. The receptors were gathered from an adult with an advanced solid tumor such as melanoma, head and neck, liver or kidney cancer.

This chain joins TRBV27 and TRBJ2-3; 9 bases agree with TRBD2. The trim removed 5 bases at V and 2 bases at J, leaving 5 bases unmatched. Germline CDR1 MNHEY, CDR2 SMNVEV (reference sequence). CDR3 length: 15 amino acids. CDR3 sequence: CASSKLAGDTDTQYF. CDR3 coding DNA: TGTGCCAGCAGTAAATTAGCGGGGGACACAGATACGCAGTATTTT.

The chain is built from TRBV2 and TRBJ2-1; D remains ambiguous. CDR3 length equals 13 residues. Germline V gives CDR1 SNHLY, CDR2 FYNNEI. V was shortened by 5 bases and J by 2 bases, with 7 bases between the two germline ends. This CDR3 is CASSPVTYNEQFF. The DNA of the CDR3 is TGTGCCAGCAGTCCCGTTACCTACAATGAGCAGTTCTTC.

The chain combines TRBV29-1 with TRBJ1-2; TRBD1 matches 11 bases. The CDR3 sequence is 13 residues long. The germline gives CDR1 SQVTM, CDR2 ANQGSEA. After removal of 6 bases from V and 4 bases from J, the junction contained 4 bases not matched to a gene. CDR3 sequence: CSVGQGASYGYTF. In nucleotides, the CDR3 is TGCAGCGTAGGACAGGGGGCAAGCTATGGCTACACCTTC.

This rearrangement joins TRBV27 to TRBJ1-1; D gene ambiguous. CDR1 and CDR2 (germline): MNHEY, SMNVEV (reference sequence). The germline V and J ends were trimmed by 4 bases and 1 base, with 22 bases remaining between them. The CDR3 has 18 amino acids. The DNA for the CDR3 is TGTGCCAGCAGTTCAAGGGCAGGAGTTAGCAGGCCGAACACTGAAGCTTTCTTT. Translation gives CASSSRAGVSRPNTEAFF.

There are a few counts of this clone. J is TRBJ1-2 and V is TRBV7-9, with 7 bases fitting TRBD1. CDR3 length: 15 residues. CDR1 is SEHNR and CDR2 is FQNEAQ in the germline V gene (reference sequence). With V trimmed by 5 bases and J by 2 bases, 8 bases remained unmatched. This CDR3 is CASSPGTANNYGYTF. As DNA, the CDR3 is TGTGCCAGCAGCCCCGGGACAGCGAACAACTATGGCTACACCTTC.